This record looks at one T cell receptor (beta chain) sequence and its context. The antigen remains unidentified. Produced via immunoSEQ multiplex PCR; TCRdb's table is partial and in-frame only. This sample has 90,000 or so clones, with around 90% found just once. Second doses that came at about 4 or about 12 weeks were put together. This sample stems from a study of T cell responses to AZD1222 COVID-19 vaccine. The germline V gene has CDR1 SGHAT and CDR2 FQNNGV. The ends lost 4 bases at V and 3 bases at J; junction bases unmatched: 3. The CDR3 is 15 residues long. Study findings and constraints: Regions 160-218 and 743-854 dominated among vaccine-associated CD4 TCRs spanning spike. Possibly, clonal diversity was underestimated; donors were largely white British and included more females. Repertoire samples came only from after the peak T cell response.

The chain is built from TRBV11-2 and TRBJ1-2; 12 bases fit TRBD1. The receptor comes from an adult who received the AZD1222 COVID-19 vaccine. Sequenced here: peripheral blood, sampled 28 days after the second AZD1222 dose. CDR3 coding DNA: TGTGCCAGCAGCTGGGGGACAGGGGGCTACTATGGCTACACCTTC. This codes for CASSWGTGGYYGYTF.